This TCR beta chain was obtained from a study of identical twins. Study results and limitations: Conclusions were drawn cross-sectionally by statistical analysis, without following the same donors.

The CDR3 covers 14 residues. CDR1 is DFQATT, CDR2 SNEGSKA, per germline (reference sequence). V was clipped by 1 base and J by 7 bases; unmatched bases: 4. In TCRdb, the 5' RACE reads were re-called with MiXCR into one record per CDR3 protein. The sample consists of about 330,000 distinct CDR3 sequences, 9% to 15% of them appearing once. This clonotype was counted only a few times. Its antigen is currently unknown. The same sample was also used in a study of yellow fever vaccine responses in identical twins. That investigation notes: Twins' vaccine T cell responses were reported to seem partly convergent and partly personalized.

Sequences were obtained from CD8+ T cells sorted from blood. This clonotype was sampled from a woman aged 18 to 35 in good health. This sequence joins TRBV20-1 and TRBJ2-1, with 10 positions matching TRBD2. The CDR3 is CSARVKREGNEQFF. In nucleotides, the CDR3 is TGCAGTGCTAGAGTGAAGCGGGAGGGTAATGAGCAGTTCTTC.